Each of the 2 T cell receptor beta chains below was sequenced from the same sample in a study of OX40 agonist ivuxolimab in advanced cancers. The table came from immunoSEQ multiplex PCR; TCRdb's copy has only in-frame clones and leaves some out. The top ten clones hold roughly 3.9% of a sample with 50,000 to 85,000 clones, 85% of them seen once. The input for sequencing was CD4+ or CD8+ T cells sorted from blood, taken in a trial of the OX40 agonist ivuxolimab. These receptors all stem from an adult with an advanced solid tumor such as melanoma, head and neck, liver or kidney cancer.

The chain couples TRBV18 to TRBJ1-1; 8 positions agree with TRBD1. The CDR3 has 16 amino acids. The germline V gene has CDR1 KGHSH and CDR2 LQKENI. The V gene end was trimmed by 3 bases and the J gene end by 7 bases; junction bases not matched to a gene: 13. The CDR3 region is CASSPQTGELTGEAFF. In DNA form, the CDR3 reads TGTGCCAGCTCACCGCAGACAGGGGAGCTTACTGGTGAAGCTTTCTTT.

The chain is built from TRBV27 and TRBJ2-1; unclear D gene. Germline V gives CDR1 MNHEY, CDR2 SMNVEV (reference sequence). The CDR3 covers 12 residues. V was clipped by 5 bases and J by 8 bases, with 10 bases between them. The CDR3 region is CASSNERYEQFF. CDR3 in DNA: TGTGCCAGCAGTAACGAGCGATATGAGCAGTTCTTC.